This T cell receptor beta chain is drawn from a study of blood T cell repertoires in COVID-19. About the research overall: The study drew acute and convalescent COVID-19 samples from the United States, Italy and Spain. In each case, the material was cDNA or gDNA derived from T cells, B-cell-depleted T cells, or PBMCs.

Original handling: Amplified reference gene primers provided the basis for estimating nucleated cell counts. Using immunoSEQ multiplex PCR, the repertoire was profiled, and TCRdb retains in-frame clones only, with some absent. The DNA was the basis for D and trimming; V, J and clone size are from that table. The table includes about 260,000 clones, 86% detected once. The CDR3 loop spans 14 amino acids. With V trimmed by 7 bases and J by 10 bases, 14 bases remained unmatched. The germline CDR1 and CDR2 sequences are SGHDT and YYEEEE. Sample: peripheral blood. The chain combines TRBV5-6 with TRBJ2-3; TRBD1 matches at 8 bases. The receptor comes from a man aged 35-49 years who had recovered from COVID-19. The CDR3 DNA reads as TGTGCCAGCGGACCCGGGACAGGTTCCGTTCCGCAGTATTTT. It is translated as CASGPGTGSVPQYF.